The T cell receptor beta chain under discussion was sequenced for a study of identical twins. Study outcomes and limitations: Because invariant MAIT and iNKT cells could be present, zero-insertion analyses could be partly confounded. Fewer insertions marked abundant cord blood beta clonotypes; young adult naive trended weakly, memory not at all. In beta out-of-frame sequences, the excess sharing between twins was weaker.

Healthy Caucasians alone served as donors. Germline V gene sequence: CDR1 SGHRS, CDR2 YFSETQ. There are 14 residues in the CDR3. With 5 bases removed from V and 0 bases from J, the gap between germline ends came to 12 bases. TCRdb ran MiXCR on the 5' RACE reads and lists one entry per CDR3 protein. The sample carries 500,000 to 650,000 distinct CDR3 sequences, about 7% recorded once. This clonotype was detected only a few times. Its antigen is unidentified. These same records also appear under a second study, on yellow fever vaccine responses in identical twins.

The sample consisted of PBMCs. The source of this sequence is a woman under 30 in good health. V and J are TRBV5-1 and TRBJ2-7; D unresolved. This chain's CDR3 is CASRQRESSYEQYF. The CDR3 DNA reads TGCGCCAGCAGACAGCGCGAGTCCTCCTACGAGCAGTACTTC.